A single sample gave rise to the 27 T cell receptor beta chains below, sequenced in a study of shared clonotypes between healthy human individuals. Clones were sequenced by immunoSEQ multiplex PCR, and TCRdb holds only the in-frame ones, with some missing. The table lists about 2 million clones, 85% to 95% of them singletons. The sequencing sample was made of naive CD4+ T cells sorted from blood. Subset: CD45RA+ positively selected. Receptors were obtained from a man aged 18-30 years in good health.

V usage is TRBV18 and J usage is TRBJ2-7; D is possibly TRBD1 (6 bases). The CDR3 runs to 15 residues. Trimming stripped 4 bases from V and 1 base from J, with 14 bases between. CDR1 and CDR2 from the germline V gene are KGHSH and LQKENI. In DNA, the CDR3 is TGTGCCAGCTCACTACAGGGCGCCCTGTCCTACGAGCAGTACTTC. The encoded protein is CASSLQGALSYEQYF.

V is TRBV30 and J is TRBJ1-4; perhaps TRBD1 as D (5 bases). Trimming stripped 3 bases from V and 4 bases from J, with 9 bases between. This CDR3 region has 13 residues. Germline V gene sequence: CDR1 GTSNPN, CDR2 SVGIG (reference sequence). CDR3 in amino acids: CAWRTVFNEKLFF. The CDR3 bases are TGTGCCTGGAGGACAGTCTTTAATGAAAAACTGTTTTTT.

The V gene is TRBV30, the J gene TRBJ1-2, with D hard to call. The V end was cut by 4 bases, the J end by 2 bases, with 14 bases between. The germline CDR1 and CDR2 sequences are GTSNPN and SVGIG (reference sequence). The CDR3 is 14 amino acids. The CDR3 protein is CAWTGFGGNYGYTF. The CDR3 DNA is TGTGCCTGGACCGGGTTCGGCGGCAACTATGGCTACACCTTC.

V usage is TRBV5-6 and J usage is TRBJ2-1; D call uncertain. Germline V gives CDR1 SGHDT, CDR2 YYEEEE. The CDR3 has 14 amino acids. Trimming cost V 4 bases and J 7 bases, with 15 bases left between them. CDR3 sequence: CASSPLFGKNEQFF. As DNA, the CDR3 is TGTGCCAGCAGCCCTCTGTTCGGTAAGAATGAGCAGTTCTTC.

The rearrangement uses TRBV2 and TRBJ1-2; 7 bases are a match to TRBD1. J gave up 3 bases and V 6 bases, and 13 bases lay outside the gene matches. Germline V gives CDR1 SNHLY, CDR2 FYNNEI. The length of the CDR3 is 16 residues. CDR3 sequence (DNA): TGTGCCAGCAGAGAGAGGGACAGCCTAGGGGACTATGGCTACACCTTC. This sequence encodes CASRERDSLGDYGYTF.

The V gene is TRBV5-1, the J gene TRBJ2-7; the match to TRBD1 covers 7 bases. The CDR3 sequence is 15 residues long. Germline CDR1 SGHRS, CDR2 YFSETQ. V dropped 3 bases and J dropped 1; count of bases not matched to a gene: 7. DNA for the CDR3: TGCGCCAGCAGCTGGGGCGACAGGGTGTCCTACGAGCAGTACTTC. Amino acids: CASSWGDRVSYEQYF.

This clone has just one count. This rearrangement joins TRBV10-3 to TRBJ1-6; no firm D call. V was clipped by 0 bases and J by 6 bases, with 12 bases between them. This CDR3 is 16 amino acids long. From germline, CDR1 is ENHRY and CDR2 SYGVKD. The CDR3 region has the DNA TGTGCCATCAGTGAGTCCGGCCCGCTCCTTAATTCACCCCTCCACTTT. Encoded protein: CAISESGPLLNSPLHF.

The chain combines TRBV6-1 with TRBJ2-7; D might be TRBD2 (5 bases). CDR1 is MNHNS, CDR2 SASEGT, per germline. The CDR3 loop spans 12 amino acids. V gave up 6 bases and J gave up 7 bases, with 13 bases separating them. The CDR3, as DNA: TGTGCCAGCAGAGTGACTACGGGTGAGCAGTACTTC. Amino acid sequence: CASRVTTGEQYF.

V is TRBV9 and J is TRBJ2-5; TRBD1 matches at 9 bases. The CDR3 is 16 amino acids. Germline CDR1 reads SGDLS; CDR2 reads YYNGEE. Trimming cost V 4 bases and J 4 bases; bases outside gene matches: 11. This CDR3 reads CASSLQPGQGGETQYF. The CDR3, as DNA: TGTGCCAGCAGCCTACAACCGGGACAGGGAGGAGAGACCCAGTACTTC.

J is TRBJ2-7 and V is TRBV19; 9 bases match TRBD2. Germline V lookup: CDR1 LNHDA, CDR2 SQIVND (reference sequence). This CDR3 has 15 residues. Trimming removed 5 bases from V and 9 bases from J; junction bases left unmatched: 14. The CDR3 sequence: CASSQLAGGGAGQYF. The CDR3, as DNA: TGTGCCAGTAGTCAACTAGCGGGTGGAGGTGCTGGGCAGTACTTC. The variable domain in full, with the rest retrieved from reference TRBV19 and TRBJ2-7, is DGGITQSPKYLFRKEGQNVTLSCEQNLNHDAMYWYRQDPGQGLRLIYYSQIVNDFQKGDIAEGYSVSREKKESFPLTVTSAQKNPTAFYLCASSQLAGGGAGQYFGPGTRLTVT.

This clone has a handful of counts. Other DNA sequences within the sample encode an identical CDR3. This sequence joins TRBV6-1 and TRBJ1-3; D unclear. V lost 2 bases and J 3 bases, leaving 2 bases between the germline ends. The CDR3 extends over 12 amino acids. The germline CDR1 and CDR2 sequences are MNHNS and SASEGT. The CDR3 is CASSESGNTIYF. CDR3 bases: TGTGCCAGCAGTGAAAGTGGAAACACCATATATTTT.

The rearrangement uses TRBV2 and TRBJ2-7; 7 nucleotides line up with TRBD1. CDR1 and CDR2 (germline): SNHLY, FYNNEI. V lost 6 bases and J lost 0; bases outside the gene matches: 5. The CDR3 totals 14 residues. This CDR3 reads CASRMRGHSYEQYF. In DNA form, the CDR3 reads TGTGCCAGCAGAATGAGGGGGCACTCCTACGAGCAGTACTTC.

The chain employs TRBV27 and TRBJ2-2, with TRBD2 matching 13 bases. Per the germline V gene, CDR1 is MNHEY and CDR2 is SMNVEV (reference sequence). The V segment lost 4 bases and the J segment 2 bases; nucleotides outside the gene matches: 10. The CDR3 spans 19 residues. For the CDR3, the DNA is TGTGCCAGCAGTTCCCTAGGACTAGCGGGAGTGGGTAACACCGGGGAGCTGTTTTTT. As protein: CASSSLGLAGVGNTGELFF.

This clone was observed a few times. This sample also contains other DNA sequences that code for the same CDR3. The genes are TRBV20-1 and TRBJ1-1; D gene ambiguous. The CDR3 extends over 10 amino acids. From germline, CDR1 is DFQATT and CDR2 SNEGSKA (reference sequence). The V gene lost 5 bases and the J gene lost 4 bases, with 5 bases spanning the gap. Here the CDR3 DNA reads TGCAGTGCTGGTGGCACTGAAGCTTTCTTT. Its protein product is CSAGGTEAFF.

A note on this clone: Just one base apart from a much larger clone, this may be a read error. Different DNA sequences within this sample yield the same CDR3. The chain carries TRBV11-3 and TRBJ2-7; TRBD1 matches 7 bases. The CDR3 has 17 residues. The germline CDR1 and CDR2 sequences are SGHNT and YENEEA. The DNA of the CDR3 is TGCGCCAGCAGCTTAGATTTAGGAGCAGGGGGCTCCTACGAGCAGTACTTC. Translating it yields CASSLDLGAGGSYEQYF.

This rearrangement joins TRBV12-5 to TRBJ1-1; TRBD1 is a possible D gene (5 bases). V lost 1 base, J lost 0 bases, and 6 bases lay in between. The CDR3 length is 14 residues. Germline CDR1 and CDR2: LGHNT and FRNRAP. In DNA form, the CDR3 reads TGTGCTAGTGGTTTGGGGACATTGAACACTGAAGCTTTCTTT. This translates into CASGLGTLNTEAFF.

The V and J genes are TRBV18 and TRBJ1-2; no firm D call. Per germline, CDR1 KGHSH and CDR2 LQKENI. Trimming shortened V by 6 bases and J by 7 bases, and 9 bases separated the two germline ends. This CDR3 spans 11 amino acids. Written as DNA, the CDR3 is TGTGCCAGCTCTCAATCAGGTGGCTACACCTTC. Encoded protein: CASSQSGGYTF.

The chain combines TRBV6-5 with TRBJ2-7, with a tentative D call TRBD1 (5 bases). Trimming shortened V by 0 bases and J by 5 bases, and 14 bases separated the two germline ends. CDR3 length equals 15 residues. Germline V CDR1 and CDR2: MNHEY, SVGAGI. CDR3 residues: CASSYSTMGPHEQYF. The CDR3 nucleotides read TGTGCCAGCAGTTACTCGACGATGGGGCCCCACGAGCAGTACTTC.

Here the CDR3 reads CASSEDPSGGALYEQYF. As DNA, the CDR3 is TGTGCCAGCAGTGAAGACCCTAGCGGGGGGGCCTTATACGAGCAGTACTTC. V is TRBV6-1 and J is TRBJ2-7; TRBD2 agrees at 12 bases. This CDR3 region has 17 residues. V dropped 1 base and J dropped 4; count of bases not matched to a gene: 8. Germline values: CDR1 MNHNS, CDR2 SASEGT.

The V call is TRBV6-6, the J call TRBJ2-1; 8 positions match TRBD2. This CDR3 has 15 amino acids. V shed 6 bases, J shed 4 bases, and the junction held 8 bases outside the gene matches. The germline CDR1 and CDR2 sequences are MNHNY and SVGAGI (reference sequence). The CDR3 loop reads CASSQAGVQYNEQFF. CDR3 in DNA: TGTGCCAGCAGCCAAGCGGGGGTGCAGTACAATGAGCAGTTCTTC.

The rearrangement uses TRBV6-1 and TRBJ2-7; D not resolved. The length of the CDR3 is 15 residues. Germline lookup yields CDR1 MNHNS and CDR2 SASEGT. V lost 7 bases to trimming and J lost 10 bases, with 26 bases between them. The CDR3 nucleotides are TGTGCCAGCACCTCAGAATACCCGTCAGTGGGCAATCAGTACTTC. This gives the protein CASTSEYPSVGNQYF.

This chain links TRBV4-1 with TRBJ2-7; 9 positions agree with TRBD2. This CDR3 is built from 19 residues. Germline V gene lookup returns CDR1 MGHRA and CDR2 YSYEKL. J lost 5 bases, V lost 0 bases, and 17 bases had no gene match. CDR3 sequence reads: CASSQDRPSGISPPHEQYF. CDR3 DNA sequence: TGCGCCAGCAGCCAAGATCGGCCTAGCGGGATTTCACCCCCCCACGAGCAGTACTTC.

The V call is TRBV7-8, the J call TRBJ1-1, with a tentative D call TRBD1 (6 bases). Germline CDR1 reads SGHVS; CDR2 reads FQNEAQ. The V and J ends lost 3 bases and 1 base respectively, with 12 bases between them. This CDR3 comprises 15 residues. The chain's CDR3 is CASSLDSHPNTEAFF. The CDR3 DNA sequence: TGTGCCAGCAGCTTGGACAGTCACCCGAACACTGAAGCTTTCTTT.

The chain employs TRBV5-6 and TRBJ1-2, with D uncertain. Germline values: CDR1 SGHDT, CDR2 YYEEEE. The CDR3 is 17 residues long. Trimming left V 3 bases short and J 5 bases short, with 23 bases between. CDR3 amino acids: CASSSPILKSQLYGYTF. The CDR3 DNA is TGTGCCAGCAGCTCCCCGATCCTCAAATCACAATTATATGGCTACACCTTC.

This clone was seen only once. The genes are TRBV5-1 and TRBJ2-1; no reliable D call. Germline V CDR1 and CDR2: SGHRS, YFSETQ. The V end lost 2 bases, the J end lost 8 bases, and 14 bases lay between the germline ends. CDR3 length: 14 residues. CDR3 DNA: TGCGCCAGCAGCTTTGGAGAAGGATCGGATGAGCAGTTCTTC. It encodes CASSFGEGSDEQFF. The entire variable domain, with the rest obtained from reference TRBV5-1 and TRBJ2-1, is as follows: KAGVTQTPRYLIKTRGQQVTLSCSPISGHRSVSWYQQTPGQGLQFLFEYFSETQRNKGNFPGRFSGRQFSNSRSEMNVSTLELGDSALYLCASSFGEGSDEQFFGPGTRLTVL.

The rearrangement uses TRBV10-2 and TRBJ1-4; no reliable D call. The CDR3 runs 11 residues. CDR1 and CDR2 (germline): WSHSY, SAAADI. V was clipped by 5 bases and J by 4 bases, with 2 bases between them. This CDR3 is CASSRNEKLFF. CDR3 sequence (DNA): TGCGCCAGCAGTCGTAATGAAAAACTGTTTTTT.

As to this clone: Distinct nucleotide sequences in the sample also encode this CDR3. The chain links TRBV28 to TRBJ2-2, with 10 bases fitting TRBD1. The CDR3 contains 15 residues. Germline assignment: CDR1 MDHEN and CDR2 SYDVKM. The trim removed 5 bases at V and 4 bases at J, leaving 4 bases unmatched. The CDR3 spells CASSPRDRGTGELFF. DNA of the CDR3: TGTGCCAGCAGTCCTCGGGACAGGGGCACCGGGGAGCTGTTTTTT.